The 30 T cell receptor beta chains below were found in one sample sequenced in a study of shared clonotypes between healthy human individuals (TCRdb year 2020). The library was produced with the immunoSEQ multiplex PCR assay. TCRdb re-hosts the immuneACCESS table, in-frame sequences only. Its copies lack some clones; in the studies checked, an unresolved V gene accounts for under half of them, and the cause for the rest is not known. This sample holds about a million clones; around three quarters were observed only once. Of the sample, more than 0.85% is held by the ten largest clones. Sequenced material: memory CD4+ T cells from PBMCs. The cell subset or site label corresponds to: CD45RA-negative fraction. The receptors stem from a man aged 18-30 years in good health. Some clones in this sample may be carry-over from other donors' samples.

This clone was detected only once. The chain has TRBV7-3 and TRBJ2-7; the match to TRBD1 covers 7 bases. V shed 5 bases and J 3 bases; nucleotides not matched to a gene: 10. Germline CDR1 reads SGHTA; CDR2 reads FQGTGA. The CDR3 is 15 amino acids. The CDR3 DNA follows: TGTGCCAGCAGCGTACAGGGGTTACCTAGCTACGAGCAGTACTTC. As protein: CASSVQGLPSYEQYF.

This chain joins TRBV9 and TRBJ2-6; TRBD2 might be the D (6 bases). The V end was cut by 3 bases, the J end by 0 bases, with 16 bases between. Germline V lookup: CDR1 SGDLS, CDR2 YYNGEE. This CDR3 comprises 18 residues. Written as DNA, the CDR3 is TGTGCCAGCAGCGCTTATAGCGGCAAATACTCTGGGGCCAACGTCCTGACTTTC. Translation: CASSAYSGKYSGANVLTF. Filled out from reference TRBV9 and TRBJ2-6, the complete variable domain reads DSGVTQTPKHLITATGQRVTLRCSPRSGDLSVYWYQQSLDQGLQFLIQYYNGEERAKGNILERFSAQQFPDLHSELNLSSLELGDSALYFCASSAYSGKYSGANVLTFGAGSRLTVL.

The chain's CDR3 is CASSFQTGDEQFF. The CDR3 nucleotides are TGTGCCAGTAGTTTCCAGACCGGGGATGAGCAGTTCTTC. The J gene is TRBJ2-1, the V gene TRBV19; possibly TRBD2 for D (5 bases). Germline V gene lookup returns CDR1 LNHDA and CDR2 SQIVND (reference sequence). The CDR3 loop spans 13 amino acids. V lost 5 bases and J 8 bases, leaving 13 bases between the germline ends.

CDR3 DNA sequence: TGTGCCAGCAGTTATGCGAGGGGATTTGAAGCTTTCTTT. Residues: CASSYARGFEAFF. The chain is built from TRBV6-5 and TRBJ1-1; weak D call: TRBD1 (5 bases). Looked up from germline, CDR1 is MNHEY and CDR2 is SVGAGI. The CDR3 loop spans 13 amino acids. V lost 3 bases to trimming and J lost 7 bases, with 12 bases between them.

V gene TRBV30 combines with J gene TRBJ2-3; 8 positions match TRBD2. The CDR3 is made up of 13 amino acids. The germline V gene encodes CDR1 GTSNPN and CDR2 SVGIG (reference sequence). The trim removed 3 bases at V and 1 base at J, leaving 0 bases unmatched. The CDR3 is CAWRLAGTDTQYF. CDR3 DNA sequence: TGTGCCTGGAGACTAGCGGGCACAGATACGCAGTATTTT.

This chain joins TRBV7-3 and TRBJ2-1; D gene unclear. The CDR3 has 12 residues. V lost 2 bases and J 9 bases, leaving 8 bases between the germline ends. Germline CDR1 SGHTA, CDR2 FQGTGA. The CDR3 sequence is CASSLVGGEQFF. In DNA form, the CDR3 reads TGTGCCAGCAGCTTAGTCGGCGGTGAGCAGTTCTTC.

The chain uses TRBV11-2 and TRBJ2-6; 7 bases match TRBD1. The CDR3 runs to 19 residues. Losses at the gene ends were 5 bases for V and 0 bases for J; bases not matched to a gene: 13. Per the germline V gene, CDR1 is SGHAT and CDR2 is FQNNGV. The CDR3 loop reads CASSRPGQAASSGANVLTF. The CDR3 region has the DNA TGTGCCAGCAGCCGACCCGGACAGGCAGCTAGCTCTGGGGCCAACGTCCTGACTTTC.

The genes are TRBV27 and TRBJ2-7; D may be TRBD1 (5 bases). With 6 bases removed from V and 5 bases from J, the gap between germline ends came to 11 bases. Per the germline V gene, CDR1 is MNHEY and CDR2 is SMNVEV (reference sequence). This CDR3 has 12 amino acids. The CDR3 DNA reads TGTGCCAGCAGCGACAGAATCAACGAGCAGTACTTC. Its protein is CASSDRINEQYF.

The rearrangement links TRBV18 to TRBJ2-1; perhaps D is TRBD1 or TRBD2 (5 bases each). Germline V gene sequence: CDR1 KGHSH, CDR2 LQKENI. Deletions cut 3 bases from V and 2 bases from J, with 14 bases between. The CDR3 is 16 amino acids. The CDR3 coding sequence is TGTGCCAGCTCACCCCAGGGCGGCGGGCCCTACAATGAGCAGTTCTTC. This encodes CASSPQGGGPYNEQFF.

The chain is built from TRBV2 and TRBJ1-2; tentatively, D is TRBD1 (5 bases). The CDR3 has 15 residues. V dropped 6 bases and J dropped 1 base, with 15 bases sitting between them. The germline V gene has CDR1 SNHLY and CDR2 FYNNEI. CDR3 sequence (DNA): TGTGCCAGCAGCGACCCAGGGACCAATAACTATGGCTACACCTTC. Protein product: CASSDPGTNNYGYTF. Full variable domain (rest looked up from reference TRBV2 and TRBJ1-2): EPEVTQTPSHQVTQMGQEVILRCVPISNHLYFYWYRQILGQKVEFLVSFYNNEISEKSEIFDDQFSVERPDGSNFTLKIRSTKLEDSAMYFCASSDPGTNNYGYTFGSGTRLTVV.

The chain recombines TRBV6-4 with TRBJ1-5; D is ambiguous. CDR1 and CDR2 from the germline V gene are MRHNA and SNTAGT. The V and J ends lost 2 bases and 3 bases respectively, with 8 bases between them. The CDR3 extends over 14 amino acids. Here the CDR3 reads CASSDGQTNQPQHF. Written as DNA, the CDR3 is TGTGCCAGCAGTGACGGGCAGACCAATCAGCCCCAGCATTTT.

The chain is built from TRBV4-3 and TRBJ2-5; a weak D match, TRBD1 (5 bases). The CDR3 is 15 residues long. Germline CDR1 is LGHNA and CDR2 is YSLEER. V lost 0 bases and J 2 bases, leaving 10 bases between the germline ends. The CDR3 DNA follows: TGCGCCAGCAGCCAAGAACCCTCAGGGCAAGAGACCCAGTACTTC. It encodes CASSQEPSGQETQYF.

This sequence joins TRBV29-1 and TRBJ2-5, with 8 bases that match TRBD2. This CDR3 is built from 14 residues. The trim removed 7 bases at V and 5 bases at J, leaving 12 bases unmatched. Germline CDR1 reads SQVTM; CDR2 reads ANQGSEA. Here the CDR3 reads CSADPGLGAETQYF. CDR3 DNA: TGCAGCGCAGATCCGGGACTAGGAGCGGAGACCCAGTACTTC.

This clone came up a few times. CDR3: CASSRLRDWVYEQYF. CDR3 nucleotide sequence: TGTGCCAGCAGTCGACTCCGGGACTGGGTCTACGAGCAGTACTTC. V is TRBV27 and J is TRBJ2-7, with D tentatively TRBD2 (6 bases). Germline V gene data show CDR1 as MNHEY and CDR2 as SMNVEV (reference sequence). CDR3 length: 15 residues. Between the trimmed V and J ends, which lost 5 bases and 3 bases, there was a span of 17 bases.

This clone occurred a few times. The chain carries TRBV4-3 and TRBJ2-1; D is ambiguous. The CDR3 is 16 amino acids. V was pared by 4 bases and J by 1 base, with 14 bases between. Germline assignment: CDR1 LGHNA and CDR2 YSLEER. CDR3 sequence reads: CASSRLADWSYNEQFF. The CDR3, as DNA: TGCGCCAGCAGCCGTTTAGCCGATTGGTCCTACAATGAGCAGTTCTTC.

The rearrangement joins TRBV14 to TRBJ1-4, with 7 bases that match TRBD1. Germline trimming cut 1 base from V and 0 bases from J; bases unmatched to any gene: 11. CDR3 length equals 19 residues. The germline V gene has CDR1 SGHDN and CDR2 FVKESK. This CDR3 reads CASSQATGDVLATNEKLFF. DNA for the CDR3: TGTGCCAGCAGCCAAGCAACAGGGGATGTTTTGGCAACTAATGAAAAACTGTTTTTT.

In this sample, this clone turned up a few times. V is TRBV9 and J is TRBJ1-1; D gene unclear. V lost 4 bases, J lost 3 bases, and 13 bases lay in between. The CDR3 covers 14 residues. Germline CDR1 SGDLS, CDR2 YYNGEE. This CDR3 is CASSPSAGYTEAFF. The DNA of the CDR3 is TGTGCCAGCAGCCCCTCTGCGGGGTACACTGAAGCTTTCTTT.

This clone was seen only a few times. This chain uses TRBV29-1 with TRBJ1-1, with TRBD1 as a possible D gene (5 bases). CDR1 and CDR2 from the germline V gene are SQVTM and ANQGSEA. The CDR3 has 12 residues. The germline V and J ends were trimmed by 6 bases and 1 base, with 9 bases remaining between them. The DNA of the CDR3 is TGCAGCGTGACAGTTCCGAACACTGAAGCTTTCTTT. Residues: CSVTVPNTEAFF.

This sequence joins TRBV6-1 and TRBJ2-3, with 7 bases identical to TRBD2. V was clipped by 4 bases and J by 2 bases; unmatched bases: 12. Germline values: CDR1 MNHNS, CDR2 SASEGT. The CDR3 contains 17 residues. CDR3 in amino acids: CASSVHGRNEYTDTQYF. CDR3 coding DNA: TGTGCCAGCAGTGTCCACGGGAGGAACGAGTACACAGATACGCAGTATTTT.

V and J are TRBV5-1 and TRBJ2-2, with TRBD1 as a possible D gene (5 bases). Germline values: CDR1 SGHRS, CDR2 YFSETQ. This CDR3 region has 16 residues. Trimming pared 1 base from V and 3 bases from J, leaving 13 bases between. CDR3 sequence reads: CASSLTAREYTGELFF. CDR3 sequence (DNA): TGCGCCAGCAGCTTGACTGCCAGGGAATACACCGGGGAGCTGTTTTTT. The variable domain in full, with the rest retrieved from reference TRBV5-1 and TRBJ2-2, is KAGVTQTPRYLIKTRGQQVTLSCSPISGHRSVSWYQQTPGQGLQFLFEYFSETQRNKGNFPGRFSGRQFSNSRSEMNVSTLELGDSALYLCASSLTAREYTGELFFGEGSRLTVL.

This chain joins TRBV6-6 and TRBJ1-5; D unclear. V was trimmed by 0 bases and J by 6 bases, leaving 9 bases between them. The germline CDR1 and CDR2 sequences are MNHNY and SVGAGI (reference sequence). CDR3 length: 14 residues. The CDR3 DNA is TGTGCCAGCAGTTACTCGGCAAACCGTCAGCCCCAGCATTTT. Translating gives CASSYSANRQPQHF.

The rearrangement links TRBV5-5 to TRBJ1-1, with D uncertain. V gave up 5 bases and J gave up 3 bases, with 14 bases separating them. This CDR3 has 14 residues. Germline loops: CDR1 SGHKS, CDR2 YYEKEE (reference sequence). CDR3 region: CASSFLLWDTEAFF. In DNA, the CDR3 is TGTGCCAGCAGTTTTTTGTTATGGGACACTGAAGCTTTCTTT.

CDR3 loop: CASSPGTGRSYEQYF. The CDR3 DNA reads as TGTGCCAGCAGCCCGGGGACAGGAAGAAGCTACGAGCAGTACTTC. This chain joins TRBV7-8 and TRBJ2-7; 8 bases match TRBD1. Losses at the gene ends were 5 bases for V and 3 bases for J; bases not matched to a gene: 9. The V gene's germline CDR1 is SGHVS and CDR2 FQNEAQ. This CDR3 has 15 residues.

The V call is TRBV13, the J call TRBJ1-4, with unresolved D. Germline V gene sequence: CDR1 PRHDT, CDR2 FYEKMQ (reference sequence). V was clipped by 2 bases and J by 5 bases, with 6 bases between them. This CDR3 comprises 13 residues. The CDR3 bases are TGTGCCAGCAGCTTAAAAGAAAATGAAAAACTGTTTTTT. Translation gives CASSLKENEKLFF.

The chain has TRBV6-5 and TRBJ1-1; perhaps TRBD1 as D (6 bases). Per the germline V gene, CDR1 is MNHEY and CDR2 is SVGAGI. The CDR3 sequence is 12 residues long. The CDR3 spells CARGAMNTEAFF. Here the CDR3 DNA reads TGTGCTAGGGGGGCGATGAACACTGAAGCTTTCTTT.

The chain recombines TRBV18 with TRBJ1-4; the D gene is possibly TRBD1 (5 bases). CDR1 and CDR2 (germline): KGHSH, LQKENI. Trimming shortened V by 1 base and J by 0 bases, and 12 bases separated the two germline ends. CDR3 length: 17 amino acids. As DNA, the CDR3 is TGTGCCAGCTCACCACGCGACGGGACCCCAACTAATGAAAAACTGTTTTTT. Protein: CASSPRDGTPTNEKLFF.

The rearrangement joins TRBV6-1 to TRBJ1-5; D is ambiguous. The CDR3 length is 14 residues. Trimming removed 8 bases from V and 11 bases from J, with 22 bases in between. Germline CDR1 and CDR2: MNHNS and SASEGT. This CDR3 is CASGRAGTAMAQHF. CDR3 coding DNA: TGTGCCAGCGGGAGGGCGGGCACGGCTATGGCCCAGCATTTT.

The chain uses TRBV12-5 and TRBJ1-2, with D possibly being TRBD1 (6 bases). The germline V gene encodes CDR1 LGHNT and CDR2 FRNRAP. This CDR3 spans 15 amino acids. The V end lost 5 bases, the J end lost 1 base, and 14 bases lay between the germline ends. The CDR3 here is CASGLRTEYNYGYTF. DNA of the CDR3: TGTGCTAGTGGTCTACGGACAGAATATAACTATGGCTACACCTTC.

V is TRBV19 and J is TRBJ2-2, with D maybe TRBD2 (6 bases). CDR1 and CDR2 (germline): LNHDA, SQIVND (reference sequence). Trimming stripped 3 bases from V and 6 bases from J, with 14 bases between. The CDR3 contains 15 residues. The CDR3 nucleotides read TGTGCCAGTAGTATCGAGGAGGGTAGGGCCGGGGAGCTGTTTTTT. It is translated as CASSIEEGRAGELFF.

V gene TRBV27 combines with J gene TRBJ1-5; possibly TRBD1 for D (6 bases). The germline gives CDR1 MNHEY, CDR2 SMNVEV (reference sequence). The CDR3 runs to 14 residues. The ends were cut back, 5 bases at V and 5 bases at J, with 13 bases in the middle. CDR3 residues: CASSPYQGHQPQHF. CDR3 nucleotides: TGTGCCAGCAGTCCATATCAGGGGCATCAGCCCCAGCATTTT.